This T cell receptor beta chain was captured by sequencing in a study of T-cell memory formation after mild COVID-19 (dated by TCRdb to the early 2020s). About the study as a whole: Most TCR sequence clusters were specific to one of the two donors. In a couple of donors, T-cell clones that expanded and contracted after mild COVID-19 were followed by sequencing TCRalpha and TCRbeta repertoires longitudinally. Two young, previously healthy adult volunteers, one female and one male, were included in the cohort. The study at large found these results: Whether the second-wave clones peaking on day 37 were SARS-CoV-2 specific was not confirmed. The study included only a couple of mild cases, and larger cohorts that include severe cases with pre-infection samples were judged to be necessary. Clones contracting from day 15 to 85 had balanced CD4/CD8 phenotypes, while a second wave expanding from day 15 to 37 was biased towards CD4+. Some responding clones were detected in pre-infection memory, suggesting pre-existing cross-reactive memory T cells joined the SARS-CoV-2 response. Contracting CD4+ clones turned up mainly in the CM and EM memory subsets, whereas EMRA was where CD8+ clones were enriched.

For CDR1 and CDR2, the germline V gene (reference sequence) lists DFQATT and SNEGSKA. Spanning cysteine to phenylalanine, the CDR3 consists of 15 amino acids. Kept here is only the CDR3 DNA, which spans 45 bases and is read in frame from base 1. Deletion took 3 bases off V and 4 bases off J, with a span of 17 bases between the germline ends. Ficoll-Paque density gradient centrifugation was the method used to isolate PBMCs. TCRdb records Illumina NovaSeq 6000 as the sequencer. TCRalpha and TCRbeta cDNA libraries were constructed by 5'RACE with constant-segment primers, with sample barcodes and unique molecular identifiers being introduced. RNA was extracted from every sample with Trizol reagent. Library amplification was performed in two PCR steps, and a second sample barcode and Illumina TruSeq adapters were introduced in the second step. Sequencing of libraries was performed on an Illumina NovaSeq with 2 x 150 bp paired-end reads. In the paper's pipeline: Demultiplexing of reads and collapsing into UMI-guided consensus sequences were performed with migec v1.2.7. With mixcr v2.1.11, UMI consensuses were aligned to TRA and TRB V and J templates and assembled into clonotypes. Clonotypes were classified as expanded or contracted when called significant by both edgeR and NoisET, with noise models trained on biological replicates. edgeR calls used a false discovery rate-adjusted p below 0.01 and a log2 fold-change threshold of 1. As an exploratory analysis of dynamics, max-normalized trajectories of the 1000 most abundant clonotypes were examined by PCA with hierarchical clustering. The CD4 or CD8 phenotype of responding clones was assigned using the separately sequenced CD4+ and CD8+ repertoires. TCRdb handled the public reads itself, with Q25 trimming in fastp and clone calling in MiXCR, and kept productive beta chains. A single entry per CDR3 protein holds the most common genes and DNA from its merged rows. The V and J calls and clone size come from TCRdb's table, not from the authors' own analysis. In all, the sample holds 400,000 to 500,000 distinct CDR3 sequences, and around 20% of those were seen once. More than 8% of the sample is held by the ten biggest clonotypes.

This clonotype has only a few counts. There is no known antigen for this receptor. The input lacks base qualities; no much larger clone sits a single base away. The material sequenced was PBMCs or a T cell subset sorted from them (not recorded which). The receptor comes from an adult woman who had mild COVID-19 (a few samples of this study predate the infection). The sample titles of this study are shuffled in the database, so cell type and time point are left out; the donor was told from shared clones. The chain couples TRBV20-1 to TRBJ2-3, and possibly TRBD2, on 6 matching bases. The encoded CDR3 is CSASAGLGPPDTQYF. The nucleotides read TGCAGTGCTAGCGCGGGACTCGGACCCCCAGATACGCAGTATTTT.